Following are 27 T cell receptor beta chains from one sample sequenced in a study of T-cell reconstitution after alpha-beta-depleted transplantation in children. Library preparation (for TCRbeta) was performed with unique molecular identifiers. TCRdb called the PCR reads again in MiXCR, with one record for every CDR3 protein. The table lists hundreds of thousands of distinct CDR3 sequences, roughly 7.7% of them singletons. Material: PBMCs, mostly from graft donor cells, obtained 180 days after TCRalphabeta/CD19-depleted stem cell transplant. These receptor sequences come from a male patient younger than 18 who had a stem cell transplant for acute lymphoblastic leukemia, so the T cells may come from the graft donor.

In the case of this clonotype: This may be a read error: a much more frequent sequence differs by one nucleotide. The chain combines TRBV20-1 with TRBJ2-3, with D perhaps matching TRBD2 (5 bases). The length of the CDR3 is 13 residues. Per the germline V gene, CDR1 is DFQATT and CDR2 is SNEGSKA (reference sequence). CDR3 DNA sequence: TGCGGTGCTAGAAGGGCGGGTTGGGATACGCAGTATTTT. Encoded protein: CGARRAGWDTQYF.

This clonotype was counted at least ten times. This CDR3 reads CASTLMTGANYGYTF. The DNA of the CDR3 is TGTGCCAGCACCCTTATGACAGGGGCCAACTATGGCTACACCTTC. The chain links TRBV19 to TRBJ1-2, with 8 positions matching TRBD1. CDR1 and CDR2 from the germline V gene are LNHDA and SQIVND (reference sequence). The CDR3 is 15 residues long. V lost 9 bases, J lost 2 bases, and 11 bases stayed unmatched. Full variable domain (missing parts from reference TRBV19 and TRBJ1-2): DGGITQSPKYLFRKEGQNVTLSCEQNLNHDAMYWYRQDPGQGLRLIYYSQIVNDFQKGDIAEGYSVSREKKESFPLTVTSAQKNPTAFYLCASTLMTGANYGYTFGSGTRLTVV.

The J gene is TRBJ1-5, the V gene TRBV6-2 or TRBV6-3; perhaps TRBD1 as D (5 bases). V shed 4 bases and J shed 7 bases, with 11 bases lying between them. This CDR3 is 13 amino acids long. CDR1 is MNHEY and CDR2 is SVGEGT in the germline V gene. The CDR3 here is CASSSDRGQPQHF. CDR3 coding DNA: TGTGCCAGCAGTTCGGACCGGGGCCAGCCCCAGCATTTT.

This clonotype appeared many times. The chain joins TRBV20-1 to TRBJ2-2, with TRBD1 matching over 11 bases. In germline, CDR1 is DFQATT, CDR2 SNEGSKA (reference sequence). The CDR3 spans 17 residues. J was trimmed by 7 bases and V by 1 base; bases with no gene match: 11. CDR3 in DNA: TGCAGTGCTAGAGCTCCTATGGACAGGGGGCGCGGCGGGGAGCTGTTTTTT. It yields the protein CSARAPMDRGRGGELFF.

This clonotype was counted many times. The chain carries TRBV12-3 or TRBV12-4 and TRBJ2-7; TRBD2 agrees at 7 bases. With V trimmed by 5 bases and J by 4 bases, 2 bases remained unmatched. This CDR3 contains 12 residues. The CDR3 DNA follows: TGTGCCAGCAGTAGCGGGGTTTACGAGCAGTACTTC. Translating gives CASSSGVYEQYF.

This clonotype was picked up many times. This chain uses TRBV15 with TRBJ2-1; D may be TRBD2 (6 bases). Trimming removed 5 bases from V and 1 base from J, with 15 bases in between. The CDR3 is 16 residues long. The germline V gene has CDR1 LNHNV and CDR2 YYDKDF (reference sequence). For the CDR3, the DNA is TGTGCCACCAGCGGAGGGATAATGATATCCTACAATGAGCAGTTCTTC. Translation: CATSGGIMISYNEQFF.

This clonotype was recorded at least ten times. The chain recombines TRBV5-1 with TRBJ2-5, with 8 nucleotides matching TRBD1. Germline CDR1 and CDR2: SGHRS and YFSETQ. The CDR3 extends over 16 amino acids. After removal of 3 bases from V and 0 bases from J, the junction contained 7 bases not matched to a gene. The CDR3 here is CASSWTDRVHQETQYF. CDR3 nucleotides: TGCGCCAGCAGCTGGACGGACAGGGTCCACCAAGAGACCCAGTACTTC.

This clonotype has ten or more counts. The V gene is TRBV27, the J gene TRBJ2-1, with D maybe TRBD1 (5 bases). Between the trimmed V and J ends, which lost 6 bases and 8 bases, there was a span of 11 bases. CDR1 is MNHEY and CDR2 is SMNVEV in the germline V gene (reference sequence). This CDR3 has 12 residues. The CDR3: CASSQAGYEQFF. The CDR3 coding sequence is TGTGCCAGCAGCCAAGCAGGGTATGAGCAGTTCTTC.

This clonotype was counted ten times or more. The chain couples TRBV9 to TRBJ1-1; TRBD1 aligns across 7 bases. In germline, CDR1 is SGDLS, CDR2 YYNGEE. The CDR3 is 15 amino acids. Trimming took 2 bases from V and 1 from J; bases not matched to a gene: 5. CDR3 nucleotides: TGTGCCAGCAGCGTCCATGGGACAGCGAACACTGAAGCTTTCTTT. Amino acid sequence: CASSVHGTANTEAFF.

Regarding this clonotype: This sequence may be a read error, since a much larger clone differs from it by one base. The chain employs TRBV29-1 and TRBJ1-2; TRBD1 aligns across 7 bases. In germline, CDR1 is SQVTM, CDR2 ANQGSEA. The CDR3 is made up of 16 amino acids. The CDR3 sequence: CSVLAGTVEKGYGDTF. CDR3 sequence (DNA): TGCAGCGTGCTAGCCGGGACAGTGGAAAAGGGGTATGGCGACACCTTC.

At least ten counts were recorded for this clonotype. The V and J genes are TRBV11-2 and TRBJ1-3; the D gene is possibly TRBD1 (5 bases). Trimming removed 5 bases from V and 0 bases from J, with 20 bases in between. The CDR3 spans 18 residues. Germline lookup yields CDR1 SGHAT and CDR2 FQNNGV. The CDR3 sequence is CASSQWGSQYLSGNTIYF. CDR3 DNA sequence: TGTGCCAGCAGCCAATGGGGGTCTCAATACCTCTCTGGAAACACCATATATTTT.

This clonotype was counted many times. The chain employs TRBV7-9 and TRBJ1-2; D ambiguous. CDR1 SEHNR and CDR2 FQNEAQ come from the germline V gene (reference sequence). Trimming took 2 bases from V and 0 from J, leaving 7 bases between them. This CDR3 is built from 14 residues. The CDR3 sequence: CASSLSGANYGYTF. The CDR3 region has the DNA TGTGCCAGCAGCTTATCAGGAGCTAACTATGGCTACACCTTC.

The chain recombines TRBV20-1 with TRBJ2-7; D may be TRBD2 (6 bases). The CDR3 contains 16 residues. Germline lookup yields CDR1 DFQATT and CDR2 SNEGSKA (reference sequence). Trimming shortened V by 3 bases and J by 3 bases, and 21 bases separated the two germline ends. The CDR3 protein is CSASEDLPSAYYEQYF. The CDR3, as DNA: TGCAGTGCTAGCGAAGACTTACCTAGCGCCTACTACGAGCAGTACTTC.

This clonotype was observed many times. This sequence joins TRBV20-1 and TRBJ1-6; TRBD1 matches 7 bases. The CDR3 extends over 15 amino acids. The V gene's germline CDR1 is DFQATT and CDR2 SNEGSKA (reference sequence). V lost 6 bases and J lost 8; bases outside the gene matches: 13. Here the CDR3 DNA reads TGCAGTGCGAGGGACAGCCCGGGACCCTATTCACCCCTCCACTTT. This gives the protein CSARDSPGPYSPLHF.

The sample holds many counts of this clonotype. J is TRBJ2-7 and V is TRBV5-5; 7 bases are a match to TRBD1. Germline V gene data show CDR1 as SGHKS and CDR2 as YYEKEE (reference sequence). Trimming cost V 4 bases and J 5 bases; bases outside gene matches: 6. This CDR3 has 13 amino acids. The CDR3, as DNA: TGTGCCAGCAGCCTATGGACAGGCAACGAGCAGTACTTC. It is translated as CASSLWTGNEQYF.

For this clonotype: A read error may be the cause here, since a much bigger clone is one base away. The CDR3 nucleotides are TGCGCCAGCAGCTTTTGGGTCGAGACTGAAGCTTTCTTT. Amino acid sequence: CASSFWVETEAFF. The chain joins TRBV5-1 to TRBJ1-1; D call uncertain. The CDR3 contains 13 residues. CDR1 and CDR2 (germline): SGHRS, YFSETQ. With 2 bases removed from V and 5 bases from J, the gap between germline ends came to 10 bases.

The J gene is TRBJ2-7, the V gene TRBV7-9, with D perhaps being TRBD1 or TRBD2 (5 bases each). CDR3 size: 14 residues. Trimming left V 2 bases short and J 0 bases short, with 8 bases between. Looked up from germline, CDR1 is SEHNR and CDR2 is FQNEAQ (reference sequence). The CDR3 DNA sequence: TGTGCCAGCAGCTTACGGGACCGCTCCTACGAGCAGTACTTC. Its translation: CASSLRDRSYEQYF.

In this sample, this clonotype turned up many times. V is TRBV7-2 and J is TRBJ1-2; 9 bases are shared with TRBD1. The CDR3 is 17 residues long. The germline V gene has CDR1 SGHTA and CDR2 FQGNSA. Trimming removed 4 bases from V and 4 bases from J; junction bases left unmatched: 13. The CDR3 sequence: CASSSSFWGQGTYGYTF. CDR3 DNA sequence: TGTGCCAGCAGCTCCTCCTTCTGGGGACAGGGTACCTATGGCTACACCTTC. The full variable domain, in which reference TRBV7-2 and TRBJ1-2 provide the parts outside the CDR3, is GAGVSQSPSNKVTEKGKDVELRCDPISGHTALYWYRQSLGQGLEFLIYFQGNSAPDKSGLPSDRFSAERTGGSVSTLTIQRTQQEDSAVYLCASSSSFWGQGTYGYTFGSGTRLTVV.

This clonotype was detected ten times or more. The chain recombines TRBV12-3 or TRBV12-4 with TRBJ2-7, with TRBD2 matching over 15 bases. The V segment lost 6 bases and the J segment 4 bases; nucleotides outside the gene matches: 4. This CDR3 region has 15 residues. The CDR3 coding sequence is TGTGCCAGCAGAGTCGGGACTAGCGGGAGGTACGAGCAGTACTTC. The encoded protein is CASRVGTSGRYEQYF.

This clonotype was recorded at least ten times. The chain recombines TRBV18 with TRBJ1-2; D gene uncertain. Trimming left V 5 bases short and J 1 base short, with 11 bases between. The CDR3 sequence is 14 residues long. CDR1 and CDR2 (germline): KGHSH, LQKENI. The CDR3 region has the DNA TGTGCCAGCTCATCCCAGATATTTAACTATGGCTACACCTTC. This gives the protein CASSSQIFNYGYTF.

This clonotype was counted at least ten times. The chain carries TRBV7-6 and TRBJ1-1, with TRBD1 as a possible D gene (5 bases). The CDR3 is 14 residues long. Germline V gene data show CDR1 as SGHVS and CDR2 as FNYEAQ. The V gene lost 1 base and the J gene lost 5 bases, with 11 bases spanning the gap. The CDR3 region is CASSLDPGTTEAFF. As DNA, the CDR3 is TGTGCCAGCAGCTTAGATCCAGGGACGACTGAAGCTTTCTTT.

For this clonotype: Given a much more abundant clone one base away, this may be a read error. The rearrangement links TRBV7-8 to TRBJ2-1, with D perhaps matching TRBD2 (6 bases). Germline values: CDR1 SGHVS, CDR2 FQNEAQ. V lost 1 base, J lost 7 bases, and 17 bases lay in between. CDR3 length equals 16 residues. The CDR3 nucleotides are TGTGCCAGCAGCTTAGGTCCGGGACTTCAGAGGAATGAGCAGTTCTTC. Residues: CASSLGPGLQRNEQFF. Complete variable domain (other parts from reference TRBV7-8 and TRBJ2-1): GAGVSQSPRYKVAKRGQDVALRCDPISGHVSLFWYQQALGQGPEFLTYFQNEAQLDKSGLPSDRFFAERPEGSVSTLKIQRTQQEDSAVYLCASSLGPGLQRNEQFFGPGTRLTVL.

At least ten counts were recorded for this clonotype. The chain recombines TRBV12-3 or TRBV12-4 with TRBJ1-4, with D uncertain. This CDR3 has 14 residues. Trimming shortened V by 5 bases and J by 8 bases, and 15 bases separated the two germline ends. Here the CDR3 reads CASSLLPRREKLFF. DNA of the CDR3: TGTGCCAGCAGTCTCTTACCCCGGCGGGAAAAACTGTTTTTT.

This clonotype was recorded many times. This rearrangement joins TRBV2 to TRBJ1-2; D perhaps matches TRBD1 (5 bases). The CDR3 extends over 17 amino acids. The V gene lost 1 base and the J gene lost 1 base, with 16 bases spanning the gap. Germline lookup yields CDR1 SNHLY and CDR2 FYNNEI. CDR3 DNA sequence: TGTGCCAGCAGTGAAGATCCGGACCGGACACTTAACTATGGCTACACCTTC. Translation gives CASSEDPDRTLNYGYTF.

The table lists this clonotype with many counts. CDR3 loop: CASTRGGNEQFF. The CDR3 DNA follows: TGCGCCAGCACCCGGGGGGGCAATGAGCAGTTCTTC. This sequence joins TRBV5-1 and TRBJ2-1; 8 positions match TRBD2. The CDR3 has 12 residues. V was pared by 6 bases and J by 6 bases, with 2 bases of the junction left unmatched. CDR1 and CDR2 from the germline V gene are SGHRS and YFSETQ.

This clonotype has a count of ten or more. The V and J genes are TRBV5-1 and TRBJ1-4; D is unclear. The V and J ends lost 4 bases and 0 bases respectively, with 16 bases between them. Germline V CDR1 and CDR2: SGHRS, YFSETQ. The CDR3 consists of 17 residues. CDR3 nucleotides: TGCGCCAGCAGCCTCTTCCCCCCCGGTGCAACTAATGAAAAACTGTTTTTT. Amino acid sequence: CASSLFPPGATNEKLFF. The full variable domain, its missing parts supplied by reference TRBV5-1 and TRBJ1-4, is KAGVTQTPRYLIKTRGQQVTLSCSPISGHRSVSWYQQTPGQGLQFLFEYFSETQRNKGNFPGRFSGRQFSNSRSEMNVSTLELGDSALYLCASSLFPPGATNEKLFFGSGTQLSVL.

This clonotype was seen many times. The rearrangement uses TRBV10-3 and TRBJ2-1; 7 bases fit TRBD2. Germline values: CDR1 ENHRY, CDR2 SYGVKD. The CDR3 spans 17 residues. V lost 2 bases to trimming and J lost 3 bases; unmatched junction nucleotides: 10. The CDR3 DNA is TGTGCCATCAGTGAGCCAACAGCGGGACCAAGCTACAATGAGCAGTTCTTC. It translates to CAISEPTAGPSYNEQFF.